A single sample is the source of the 7 T cell receptor beta chains below, sequenced in a study of cytomegalovirus exposure and HLA in healthy donors. In the PCR, 60 Vbeta and 13 Jbeta primers were used. TCRdb's copy holds only in-frame clones and misses some; the assay was immunoSEQ multiplex PCR. In all, the sample yields approximately 140,000 clones. The source material was PBMCs. The receptors here all came from a woman in her forties in good health and CMV-seronegative.

The chain couples TRBV9 to TRBJ1-2; D gene unclear. The germline V gene encodes CDR1 SGDLS and CDR2 YYNGEE. Trimming shortened V by 0 bases and J by 4 bases, and 13 bases separated the two germline ends. CDR3 length: 15 residues. The CDR3 DNA is TGTGCCAGCAGCGTAGCTTCCGTATTCGGCTATGGCTACACCTTC. Its protein product is CASSVASVFGYGYTF.

The V call is TRBV19, the J call TRBJ2-4; 11 positions match TRBD1. The CDR3 has 15 residues. Per germline, CDR1 LNHDA and CDR2 SQIVND (reference sequence). The trim removed 6 bases at V and 2 bases at J, leaving 3 bases unmatched. The CDR3 loop is CASSGTGGSKNIQYF. In nucleotides, the CDR3 is TGTGCCAGTAGCGGGACAGGGGGGTCCAAAAACATTCAGTACTTC.

This chain joins TRBV7-8 and TRBJ2-2; 9 bases line up with TRBD1. The CDR3 sequence is 16 residues long. CDR1 and CDR2 (germline): SGHVS, FQNEAQ. The V segment lost 5 bases and the J segment 3 bases; nucleotides outside the gene matches: 7. CDR3 sequence: CASSPGTGHDTGELFF. CDR3 coding DNA: TGTGCCAGCAGCCCAGGGACAGGGCACGACACCGGGGAGCTGTTTTTT.

The gene calls are TRBV9 and TRBJ2-3; D might be TRBD1 (5 bases). V was pared by 5 bases and J by 1 base, with 8 bases between. Per the germline V gene, CDR1 is SGDLS and CDR2 is YYNGEE. The CDR3 covers 13 residues. CDR3 DNA: TGTGCCAGCAGGGACACTGGCACAGATACGCAGTATTTT. It yields the protein CASRDTGTDTQYF.

The genes are TRBV5-4 and TRBJ1-5, with 10 bases lining up with TRBD1. The CDR3 is 15 amino acids. Germline values: CDR1 SGHNT, CDR2 YYREEE (reference sequence). V lost 2 bases, J lost 3 bases, and 2 bases stayed unmatched. In nucleotides, the CDR3 is TGTGCCAGCAGCTTTGACAGGGGGCCCAATCAGCCCCAGCATTTT. This codes for CASSFDRGPNQPQHF.

V is TRBV7-9 and J is TRBJ1-6; D gene ambiguous. V lost 8 bases, J lost 4 bases, and 12 bases lay in between. The length of the CDR3 is 14 residues. The germline V gene has CDR1 SEHNR and CDR2 FQNEAQ (reference sequence). The CDR3 DNA sequence: TGTGCCAGCGCGGCTCGGGGTTATAATTCACCCCTCCACTTT. It translates to CASAARGYNSPLHF.

The chain uses TRBV9 and TRBJ2-3, with TRBD1 matching 7 bases. In germline, CDR1 is SGDLS, CDR2 YYNGEE. This CDR3 region has 15 residues. With V trimmed by 0 bases and J by 3 bases, 4 bases remained unmatched. The chain's CDR3 is CASSVDRGNTDTQYF. DNA for the CDR3: TGTGCCAGCAGCGTAGACAGGGGTAATACAGATACGCAGTATTTT.